Listed here are 9 T cell receptor beta chains from one sample, sequenced in a study of a mutant IDH1 vaccine in newly diagnosed glioma. These TCRs are of unknown antigen specificity. The protocol was immunoSEQ multiplex PCR, while the TCRdb copy is restricted to in-frame clones and leaves out a portion. The sample records over 30,000 clones, about four fifths being singletons. Time point here: week 5, during vaccination. One vaccine dose held 300 ug of mutant IDH1 20-mer peptide and came with topical imiquimod. The material was PBMCs, obtained from a glioma patient whose treatment included an IDH1 peptide vaccine. Every receptor here comes from a man aged 30 to 39 with glioma.

The chain links TRBV27 to TRBJ2-1; D is uncertain. This CDR3 contains 12 residues. The V end lost 4 bases, the J end lost 3 bases, and 4 bases lay between the germline ends. In germline, CDR1 is MNHEY, CDR2 SMNVEV (reference sequence). As DNA, the CDR3 is TGTGCCAGCAGTTCAGGCTACAATGAGCAGTTCTTC. It yields the protein CASSSGYNEQFF.

The gene calls are TRBV4-1 and TRBJ2-5; D may be TRBD1 or TRBD2 (5 bases each). Germline loops: CDR1 MGHRA, CDR2 YSYEKL. V was cut by 3 bases and J by 5 bases, with 22 bases left in between. This CDR3 comprises 17 residues. CDR3 region: CASSHPSGTPAVETQYF. DNA of the CDR3: TGCGCCAGCAGCCACCCCTCCGGGACCCCCGCAGTGGAGACCCAGTACTTC.

V and J are TRBV2 and TRBJ2-7; D is perhaps TRBD1 (7 bases). The germline V gene has CDR1 SNHLY and CDR2 FYNNEI. The CDR3 consists of 16 residues. V gave up 3 bases and J gave up 4 bases, with 19 bases separating them. CDR3 nucleotide sequence: TGTGCCAGCAGTGACGTACCGACAGGGACTTTATACGAGCAGTACTTC. It codes for CASSDVPTGTLYEQYF. Together with reference TRBV2 and TRBJ2-7, the CDR3 gives the full variable domain: EPEVTQTPSHQVTQMGQEVILRCVPISNHLYFYWYRQILGQKVEFLVSFYNNEISEKSEIFDDQFSVERPDGSNFTLKIRSTKLEDSAMYFCASSDVPTGTLYEQYFGPGTRLTVT.

The CDR3 DNA follows: TGTGCCAGCAGTTACTCGAATAGGGGCTATGAGCAGTTCTTC. Protein sequence: CASSYSNRGYEQFF. This chain connects TRBV6-5 to TRBJ2-1, with a tentative D call TRBD1 (5 bases). CDR3 length: 14 amino acids. Between the trimmed V and J ends, which lost 0 bases and 8 bases, there was a span of 11 bases. Germline CDR1 is MNHEY and CDR2 is SVGAGI.

This clone has more than one count but fewer than ten. J is TRBJ1-1 and V is TRBV7-3; no definite D call. Germline loops: CDR1 SGHTA, CDR2 FQGTGA. The CDR3 loop spans 12 amino acids. The germline V and J ends were trimmed by 9 bases and 1 base, with 9 bases remaining between them. Written as DNA, the CDR3 is TGTGCCAGTCGACGGCCGAACACTGAAGCTTTCTTT. It translates to CASRRPNTEAFF.

The chain carries TRBV7-9 and TRBJ2-2; D perhaps matches TRBD1 (7 bases). V was clipped by 6 bases and J by 6 bases, with 17 bases between them. The germline CDR1 and CDR2 sequences are SEHNR and FQNEAQ (reference sequence). The length of the CDR3 is 15 residues. In nucleotides, the CDR3 is TGTGCCAGCAGTAATCAGGGGGGTCAGGCCGGGGAGCTGTTTTTT. Its translation: CASSNQGGQAGELFF.

This clone was detected a few times. The chain links TRBV6-6 to TRBJ2-3; D is uncertain. This CDR3 is 14 amino acids long. The germline V gene encodes CDR1 MNHNY and CDR2 SVGAGI (reference sequence). The ends were cut back, 0 bases at V and 5 bases at J, with 9 bases in the middle. The CDR3 spells CASSYSLDRDTQYF. CDR3 bases: TGTGCCAGCAGTTACTCTCTAGATCGAGATACGCAGTATTTT.

This clone came up a few times. Here the CDR3 reads CASSTGQSNEKLFF. The CDR3, as DNA: TGTGCCAGTAGTACAGGACAGAGTAATGAAAAACTGTTTTTT. This chain links TRBV19 with TRBJ1-4; TRBD1 is a possible D gene (6 bases). This CDR3 contains 14 residues. The V gene lost 4 bases and the J gene lost 4 bases, with 10 bases spanning the gap. Per the germline V gene, CDR1 is LNHDA and CDR2 is SQIVND (reference sequence).

The chain's CDR3 is CASSIVGLAGPQGTQYF. CDR3 nucleotide sequence: TGTGCCAGTAGTATAGTTGGGCTAGCGGGCCCGCAAGGTACGCAGTATTTT. The chain carries TRBV19 and TRBJ2-3, with 8 bases that match TRBD2. Germline loops: CDR1 LNHDA, CDR2 SQIVND (reference sequence). J gave up 8 bases and V 1 base, and 14 bases lay outside the gene matches. The CDR3 has 17 residues.